This record looks at one T cell receptor (beta chain) sequence and its context. This entry is derived from a study of blood T cell repertoires in COVID-19. V lost 5 bases, J lost 3 bases, and 13 bases lay in between. This CDR3 contains 14 residues. Germline V CDR1 and CDR2: MDHEN, SYDVKM. The repertoire was sequenced with immunoSEQ multiplex PCR; TCRdb's copy has only in-frame clones and lacks some. The table records 120,000 or so clones, around nine tenths of them present only once. The receptor was derived from an elderly woman with acute or convalescent COVID-19. V and J are TRBV28 and TRBJ1-1; D is unclear. Input material: peripheral blood. The CDR3 region is CASSPPRRYTEAFF. CDR3 in DNA: TGTGCCAGCAGTCCCCCCCGGCGGTACACTGAAGCTTTCTTT.